The T cell receptor beta chain described here comes from a study of blood T cell repertoires in COVID-19. Across the whole study: Researchers got acute and convalescent COVID-19 samples from the United States, Italy and Spain.

Measured with immunoSEQ multiplex PCR; TCRdb has only the in-frame clones, and not every one. The data hold about 44,000 clones, with about 80% observed a single time. Per the germline V gene, CDR1 is SGHTA and CDR2 is FQGNSA. This CDR3 has 16 amino acids. Trimming cost V 5 bases and J 11 bases, with 25 bases left between them. V gene TRBV7-2 combines with J gene TRBJ1-5; D unclear. This receptor was identified in a human donor in a cohort sampled during active COVID-19. The sequencing sample was made of peripheral blood. Here the CDR3 DNA reads TGTGCCAGCAGCCCGACATCCTTAGGCTGGGAGTCGTCCCAGCATTTT. Translated, it gives CASSPTSLGWESSQHF.